Listed below are T cell receptor beta chains from one sample, sequenced in a study of immune cell composition in non-small cell lung cancer. Some clones are missing from TCRdb's copy, which holds only in-frame ones; the method was immunoSEQ multiplex PCR. Here the sample spans over a thousand clones, about 85% being singletons. Sequenced input: lung tumor tissue. The receptors originated from a human donor with non-small cell lung cancer. Both conserved end residues are part of each CDR3. A D gene is named only where the DNA matches it firmly. Size tells how often a clone was seen (once, few, many) or the class of an expanded clone, and some rows leave it out.

v_gene	j_gene	abundance	d_gene	CDR3aa	CDR3nt
TRBV7-9	TRBJ2-5	once	NA	CASTPGQRETQYF	TGTGCCAGCACGCCGGGACAACGAGAGACCCAGTACTTC
TRBV4-1	TRBJ2-7	NA	TRBD2	CASGKRELSYEQYF	TGCGCCAGCGGCAAGCGGGAGTTGTCCTACGAGCAGTACTTC
TRBV28	TRBJ1-5	NA	TRBD1	CASSPGQPTNQPQHF	TGTGCCAGCAGTCCGGGACAGCCAACGAATCAGCCCCAGCATTTT
TRBV5-1	TRBJ2-7	few	NA	CASAVRSLPSGGYEQYF	TGCGCCAGCGCTGTACGGAGCTTACCGTCCGGCGGCTACGAGCAGTACTTC
TRBV6-5	TRBJ2-3	once	NA	CASRAGADTQYF	TGTGCCAGCAGAGCAGGGGCAGATACGCAGTATTTT
TRBV7-9	TRBJ2-2	NA	TRBD1	CASSRGQGSGGELFF	TGTGCCAGCAGCCGAGGACAGGGAAGTGGCGGGGAGCTGTTTTTT
TRBV9	TRBJ2-1	NA	TRBD1	CASSVRDRDYNEQFF	TGTGCCAGCAGCGTCCGGGACAGGGACTACAATGAGCAGTTCTTC
TRBV20-1	TRBJ2-7	NA	NA	CSAYTGEQYF	TGCAGTGCATATACAGGCGAGCAGTACTTC
TRBV29-1	TRBJ1-4	NA	NA	CSVGRVNEKLFF	TGCAGCGTTGGCAGGGTTAATGAAAAACTGTTTTTT
TRBV18	TRBJ2-7	NA	TRBD1	CASSPGQGNGDEQYF	TGTGCCAGCTCACCAGGACAGGGGAATGGGGACGAGCAGTACTTC
TRBV7-8	TRBJ2-5	once	TRBD2	CASSLGLAIQETQYF	TGTGCCAGCAGCTTGGGACTAGCGATACAAGAGACCCAGTACTTC
TRBV14	TRBJ2-1	NA	TRBD2	CASSQAPATSGRPRGNEQFF	TGTGCCAGCAGCCAAGCCCCAGCTACTAGCGGGAGGCCTCGGGGCAATGAGCAGTTCTTC
TRBV5-4	TRBJ2-6	NA	NA	CASSLDSGASGANVLTF	TGTGCCAGCAGCTTGGATTCAGGGGCATCCGGGGCCAACGTCCTGACTTTC
TRBV11-2	TRBJ1-2	NA	NA	CASRGAGNELGYTF	TGTGCCAGCAGAGGGGCGGGGAACGAGTTGGGCTACACCTTC
TRBV5-1	TRBJ2-2	once	NA	CASSAGHKPGELFF	TGCGCCAGCAGCGCTGGACACAAGCCCGGGGAGCTGTTTTTT
TRBV2	TRBJ2-1	NA	NA	CASSEAAGSSYNEQFF	TGTGCCAGCAGTGAAGCCGCGGGGAGCTCCTACAATGAGCAGTTCTTC
TRBV19	TRBJ2-6	once	TRBD1	CASSIGTGISGANVLTF	TGTGCCAGTAGTATTGGGACAGGGATCTCTGGGGCCAACGTCCTGACTTTC
TRBV4-1	TRBJ1-1	NA	TRBD1	CASSHMLRDSEAFF	TGCGCCAGCAGCCATATGTTAAGGGACAGTGAAGCTTTCTTT
TRBV2	TRBJ2-3	NA	TRBD1	CASRTGTGGTDTQYF	TGTGCCAGCAGGACCGGGACAGGGGGAACAGATACGCAGTATTTT
TRBV4-3	TRBJ2-1	NA	NA	CASSQGGGTQSEQFF	TGCGCCAGCAGCCAAGGCGGAGGAACCCAATCGGAGCAGTTCTTC
TRBV4-2	TRBJ2-7	NA	NA	CASSRTLRTGTTHEQYF	TGTGCCAGCAGCCGGACCTTGAGGACAGGGACTACCCACGAGCAGTACTTC
TRBV4-3	TRBJ2-2	NA	NA	CASSQELAANTGELFF	TGCGCCAGCAGCCAAGAATTAGCGGCCAACACCGGGGAGCTGTTTTTT
TRBV6-6	TRBJ1-5	NA	NA	CASSYSGGSIVPQHF	TGTGCCAGCAGTTACTCGGGGGGGTCTATAGTGCCCCAGCATTTT
TRBV27	TRBJ1-5	NA	NA	CASRRGLGISNQPQHF	TGTGCCAGCAGAAGGGGACTTGGGATTAGCAATCAGCCCCAGCATTTT
TRBV18	TRBJ2-3	NA	TRBD2	CASSPVPSGLAGADTQYF	TGTGCCAGCTCTCCGGTCCCTTCGGGACTAGCGGGGGCAGATACGCAGTATTTT
TRBV9	TRBJ2-2	NA	NA	CASSARTDANTGELFF	TGTGCCAGCAGCGCACGGACTGACGCGAACACCGGGGAGCTGTTTTTT
TRBV11-3	TRBJ2-7	NA	TRBD1	CASSLSARGNEQYF	TGTGCCAGCAGCTTGTCCGCCAGGGGGAACGAGCAGTACTTC
TRBV6-5	TRBJ2-1	NA	NA	CASSYQGEQFF	TGTGCCAGCAGTTACCAGGGTGAGCAGTTCTTC
TRBV15	TRBJ1-1	NA	TRBD1	CATSSPGTGGGTEAFF	TGTGCCACCAGCAGCCCGGGGACAGGGGGCGGCACTGAAGCTTTCTTT
TRBV7-2	TRBJ1-5	NA	TRBD1	CASSLHPDRAQPQHF	TGTGCCAGCAGCTTACACCCGGACAGGGCCCAGCCCCAGCATTTT
TRBV2	TRBJ2-2	NA	TRBD1	CANRQGTNTGELFF	TGTGCCAACCGACAGGGGACGAACACCGGGGAGCTGTTTTTT
TRBV29-1	TRBJ2-7	NA	NA	CSTQTGSYEQYF	TGCAGCACCCAAACGGGTTCCTACGAGCAGTACTTC
TRBV5-4	TRBJ2-3	NA	TRBD2	CASSLGLAGLTDTQYF	TGTGCCAGCAGCTTGGGACTAGCGGGTCTCACAGATACGCAGTATTTT
TRBV28	TRBJ1-5	NA	TRBD1	CASSLGSGGSNQPQHF	TGTGCCAGCAGTTTGGGATCAGGGGGTAGCAATCAGCCCCAGCATTTT
TRBV7-9	TRBJ1-1	NA	TRBD1	CASSSRDRNTEAFF	TGTGCCAGCAGCTCCCGGGACAGGAACACTGAAGCTTTCTTT
TRBV4-1	TRBJ2-6	NA	TRBD1	CASSQDRGTGGSGANVLTF	TGCGCCAGCAGCCAGGATAGAGGGACAGGGGGATCTGGGGCCAACGTCCTGACTTTC
TRBV28	TRBJ1-4	NA	NA	CASRGAGVEKLFF	TGTGCCAGCAGGGGTGCAGGGGTTGAAAAACTGTTTTTT
TRBV6-5	TRBJ1-2	few	NA	CASSLDSSPYGYTF	TGTGCCAGCAGTTTGGACAGTTCCCCATATGGCTACACCTTC
TRBV11-2	TRBJ2-5	NA	NA	CASSLLGVEETQYF	TGTGCCAGCAGCTTACTAGGGGTTGAGGAGACCCAGTACTTC
TRBV19	TRBJ1-2	NA	NA	CASSTSWRGDYGYTF	TGTGCCAGTAGTACCTCGTGGCGGGGGGACTATGGCTACACCTTC
TRBV2	TRBJ2-1	NA	TRBD2	CASVGTSGSHEQFF	TGTGCCAGCGTTGGGACTAGCGGGAGCCATGAGCAGTTCTTC
TRBV13	TRBJ1-1	NA	NA	CASSSRASGRGNTEAFF	TGTGCCAGCAGCTCGAGGGCCTCAGGGAGGGGGAACACTGAAGCTTTCTTT
TRBV18	TRBJ1-2	NA	TRBD1	CASSQGTGTFYGYTF	TGTGCCAGCTCCCAAGGGACAGGGACCTTCTATGGCTACACCTTC
TRBV29-1	TRBJ2-1	once	NA	CSVPPGSENNEQFF	TGCAGCGTGCCTCCGGGTTCCGAGAACAATGAGCAGTTCTTC
TRBV28	TRBJ2-7	NA	NA	CASSFRSYEQYF	TGTGCCAGCAGTTTCCGTTCCTACGAGCAGTACTTC
TRBV27	TRBJ1-2	once	NA	CASSLSNRVGGYTF	TGTGCCAGCAGTTTATCGAACCGGGTTGGAGGCTACACCTTC
TRBV5-8	TRBJ2-1	once	TRBD2	CASSSGTSGTNEQFF	TGTGCCAGCAGCTCCGGGACTAGCGGGACGAATGAGCAGTTCTTC
TRBV5-1	TRBJ2-5	NA	NA	CASSYTGNQETQYF	TGCGCCAGCAGCTATACAGGGAACCAAGAGACCCAGTACTTC